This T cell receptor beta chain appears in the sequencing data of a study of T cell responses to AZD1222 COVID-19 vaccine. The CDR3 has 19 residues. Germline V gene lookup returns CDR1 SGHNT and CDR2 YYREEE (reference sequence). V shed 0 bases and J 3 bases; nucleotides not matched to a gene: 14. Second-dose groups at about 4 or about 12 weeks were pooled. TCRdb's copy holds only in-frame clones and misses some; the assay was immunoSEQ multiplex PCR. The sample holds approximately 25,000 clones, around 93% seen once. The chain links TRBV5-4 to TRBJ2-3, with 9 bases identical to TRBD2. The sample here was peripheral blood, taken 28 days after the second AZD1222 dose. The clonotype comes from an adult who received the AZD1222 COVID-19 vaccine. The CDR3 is CASSLAHLRGAGGTDTQYF. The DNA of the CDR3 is TGTGCCAGCAGCTTGGCTCACCTACGGGGAGCGGGAGGTACAGATACGCAGTATTTT.